One sample yielded the 4 T cell receptor beta chains listed below, sequenced in a study of blood T cell repertoires in COVID-19 (dated by TCRdb to 2018 to 2020). Library method: the immunoSEQ multiplex PCR assay. TCRdb mirrors the immuneACCESS table, restricted to in-frame sequences. Some clones are absent from its copies; in checked studies, under half trace to an unresolved V gene, and the reason for the others is unknown. Present in this sample are 320,000 or so clones, approximately 88% of which were seen just once. The top ten clones comprise around 5% of the sample. Material: PBMCs or T cells enriched from blood (not recorded which). Receptors were obtained from a young man who had recovered from COVID-19.

This clone was seen once. V usage is TRBV11-2 and J usage is TRBJ2-3, with 15 bases matching TRBD2. With 0 bases clipped from V and 2 bases from J, the junction kept 6 bases outside the gene matches. Germline V lookup: CDR1 SGHAT, CDR2 FQNNGV. There are 19 residues in the CDR3. CDR3 in amino acids: CASSLEGGTSGGFTDTQYF. In DNA, the CDR3 is TGTGCCAGCAGCTTAGAGGGCGGGACTAGCGGGGGGTTCACAGATACGCAGTATTTT.

The chain has TRBV5-8 and TRBJ2-7, with TRBD2 identical over 11 bases. CDR1 and CDR2 from the germline V gene are SGHTS and YDEGEE. This CDR3 has 15 amino acids. Unmatched junction bases numbered 2, after V lost 0 bases and J lost 3 bases. CDR3 bases: TGTGCCAGCAGCTTGGTCCTAGCGGGGGGCTACGAGCAGTACTTC. Its translation is CASSLVLAGGYEQYF.

V gene TRBV3-1 (or the pseudogene TRBV3-2) combines with J gene TRBJ1-1; D is uncertain. Looked up from germline, CDR1 is LGHDT and CDR2 is YNNKEL (reference sequence). This CDR3 region has 13 residues. Trimming stripped 4 bases from V and 7 bases from J, with 13 bases between. The CDR3 region has the DNA TGTGCCAGCAGCCGGACTGTGGGTAGTGAAGCTTTCTTT. Translation gives CASSRTVGSEAFF.

V and J are TRBV6-5 and TRBJ2-5; TRBD2 aligns across 7 bases. The length of the CDR3 is 15 residues. CDR1 and CDR2 from the germline V gene are MNHEY and SVGAGI. The J segment lost 4 bases and the V segment lost 5 bases, leaving 10 bases of the junction unmatched. The CDR3 region has the DNA TGTGCCAGCAGTCCCATGACTAGCAGTAGAGAGACCCAGTACTTC. This encodes CASSPMTSSRETQYF.